These T cell receptor beta chains were read from a single sample in a study of blood T cell repertoires in COVID-19. Libraries were prepared by immunoSEQ multiplex PCR; TCRdb keeps only in-frame clonotypes and omits some of them. The sample consists of 150,000 to 200,000 clones, 76% of them appearing once. Sequencing was done on a sample of PBMCs or T cells enriched from blood (not recorded which). All receptors derive from a woman between 45 and 60 years old with acute COVID-19. Both conserved end residues are part of each CDR3.

J gene	V gene	CDR3 protein
TRBJ2-3	TRBV9	CASSPLVGGWGRTDTQYF
TRBJ1-5	TRBV6-1	CASSSTGLGQPQHF
TRBJ1-2	TRBV7-2	CASSPLDRELYGYTF
TRBJ1-4	TRBV7-2	CASSLVGRGAEKLFF
TRBJ1-1	TRBV19	CASSKAGTGGAHTEAFF
TRBJ1-2	TRBV6-2/TRBV6-3	CASSATGDYGYTF
TRBJ1-2	TRBV7-8	CASSLAEAGPYTF
TRBJ1-1	TRBV7-8	CASSEQQGMNTEAFF
TRBJ1-3	TRBV5-6	CASSLRQSGNTIYF
TRBJ1-5	TRBV2	CASRGQGIGNQPQHF
TRBJ2-1	TRBV9	CASSPEGGVNEQFF
TRBJ1-5	TRBV6-2/TRBV6-3	CASSGQINQPQHF
TRBJ2-2	TRBV5-6	CASSFGGLGSTGELFF
TRBJ2-3	TRBV4-2	CASSQGKGTSTDTQYF
TRBJ2-2	TRBV2	CASKGLADGELFF
TRBJ1-6	TRBV19	CASNGARTGGFSSYNSPLHF
TRBJ1-2	TRBV10-1	CATQSSGSYGYTF
TRBJ1-4	TRBV7-9	CASSPDRGANEKLFF
TRBJ1-5	TRBV27	CASSLRLDQPQHF
TRBJ2-5	TRBV3-1/TRBV3-2	CASSQGASGGPQETQYF
TRBJ2-4	TRBV7-9	CASRAGEKGRAKNIQYF
TRBJ1-4	TRBV29-1	CSAGDRNEKLFF
TRBJ2-3	TRBV7-9	CASSLELAPNTQYF
TRBJ1-1	TRBV2	CASRGQPNTEAFF
TRBJ1-1	TRBV12-3/TRBV12-4	CASRRQTNTEAFF
TRBJ1-2	TRBV11-2	CASSPRTGDGYTF
TRBJ1-1	TRBV6-5	CASSFLETNTEAFF